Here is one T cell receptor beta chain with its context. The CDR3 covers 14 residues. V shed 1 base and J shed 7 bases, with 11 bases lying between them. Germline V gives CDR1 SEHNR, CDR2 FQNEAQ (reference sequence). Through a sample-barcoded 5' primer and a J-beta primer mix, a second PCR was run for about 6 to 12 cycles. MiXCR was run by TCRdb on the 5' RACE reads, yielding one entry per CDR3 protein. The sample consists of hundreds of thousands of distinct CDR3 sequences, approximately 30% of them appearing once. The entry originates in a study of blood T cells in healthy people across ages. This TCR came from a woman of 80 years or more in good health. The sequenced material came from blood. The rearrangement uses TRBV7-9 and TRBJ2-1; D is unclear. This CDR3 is CASSLVRVENEQFF. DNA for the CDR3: TGTGCCAGCAGCTTAGTTCGGGTAGAGAATGAGCAGTTCTTC.